Listed below are T cell receptor beta chains from one sample, sequenced in a study of shared T cell receptors in the human thymus. Measured with immunoSEQ multiplex PCR; TCRdb has only the in-frame clones, and not every one. The sample includes approximately 760,000 clones, roughly 85% of them seen just once. The same sample was also used in a study of human thymus T cells.

Material for sequencing was thymocytes. The receptors originated from a girl in the first two years of life with a congenital heart defect. CDR3s include the opening cysteine and the closing phenylalanine or tryptophan. The D gene is left open where the match is weak. Part of the rows lack a size; the others show once, few, many or a class for expanded clones.

d_call	j_call	v_call	clone_size	cdr3_aa	cdr3_nt
.	TRBJ2-4	TRBV2	few	CASSSVGGPILLAKNIQYF	TGTGCCAGCAGTTCGGTGGGGGGACCAATCCTTCTAGCCAAAAACATTCAGTACTTC
TRBD1	TRBJ1-2	TRBV28	once	CASSLPTGYYTF	TGTGCCAGCAGTCTCCCGACAGGGTACTACACCTTC
.	TRBJ2-3	TRBV14	.	CASSQKLAHTDTQYF	TGTGCCAGCAGCCAAAAGCTAGCCCACACAGATACGCAGTATTTT
.	TRBJ1-6	TRBV5-1	.	CASSSSQGHPYNSPLHF	TGCGCCAGCAGCTCGAGTCAGGGTCACCCTTATAATTCACCCCTCCACTTT
TRBD1	TRBJ1-1	TRBV4-2	.	CASSQEKGARVKGMNTEAFF	TGTGCCAGCAGCCAAGAAAAGGGGGCTCGAGTTAAAGGAATGAACACTGAAGCTTTCTTT
TRBD2	TRBJ2-1	TRBV4-1	.	CASSQEPGLAGSYNEQFF	TGCGCCAGCAGCCAAGAGCCGGGACTAGCCGGCTCCTACAATGAGCAGTTCTTC
.	TRBJ1-1	TRBV14	.	CASSQWAPQEDDTEAFF	TGTGCCAGCAGCCAGTGGGCCCCTCAGGAGGACGACACTGAAGCTTTCTTT
.	TRBJ1-2	TRBV30	.	CAWSGGQSATQANYGYTF	TGTGCCTGGAGTGGAGGACAGTCCGCCACTCAAGCTAACTATGGCTACACCTTC
.	TRBJ2-3	TRBV4-3	.	CASSQVSRGTDTQYF	TGCGCCAGCAGCCAAGTATCCCGGGGCACAGATACGCAGTATTTT
.	TRBJ1-1	TRBV4-1	.	CASSQPFSGGAMNTEAFF	TGCGCCAGCAGCCAACCCTTCAGCGGAGGAGCCATGAACACTGAAGCTTTCTTT
.	TRBJ1-4	TRBV5-4	.	CASSLKGSRTNEKLFF	TGTGCCAGCAGCTTGAAGGGGTCACGAACTAATGAAAAACTGTTTTTT
TRBD2	TRBJ2-7	TRBV2	.	CASRRASGVSYEQYF	TGTGCCAGCAGACGGGCTAGCGGGGTCTCCTACGAGCAGTACTTC
TRBD1	TRBJ2-1	TRBV28	.	CASSCRDSQWVGQNEQFF	TGTGCCAGCAGTTGTCGGGACAGCCAATGGGTTGGCCAAAATGAGCAGTTCTTC
TRBD1	TRBJ1-1	TRBV4-3	.	CASSQRRQGARGMNTEAFF	TGCGCCAGCAGCCAACGACGACAGGGGGCGAGGGGGATGAACACTGAAGCTTTCTTT
.	TRBJ2-7	TRBV20-1	.	CSARARYEQYF	TGCAGTGCTAGAGCGCGGTACGAGCAGTACTTC